Listed below are T cell receptor beta chains from one sample, sequenced in a study of cytomegalovirus exposure and HLA in healthy donors. TCRdb's table, derived via immunoSEQ multiplex PCR, lists solely in-frame clones and lacks some. The sample gives 95,000 to 130,000 clones, about 79% of which show up once; 3.5% to 4.5% is in the top ten. Source material: PBMCs. These receptors all stem from a man aged 25-45 years in good health and CMV-seropositive. Each CDR3 is given with its conserved first and last residue. The D gene is left open where the match is weak. Size values are once, few and many counts, or a class for expanded clones, and some rows have none.

size,V,D,J,CDR3,DNA
.,TRBV19,.,TRBJ2-7,CASSPESRGSYEQYF,TGTGCCAGTAGTCCCGAAAGTAGGGGCTCCTACGAGCAGTACTTC
.,TRBV13,TRBD1,TRBJ2-7,CASSLGQGASYEQYF,TGTGCCAGCAGCCTGGGACAGGGGGCCAGCTACGAGCAGTACTTC
.,TRBV2,TRBD2,TRBJ2-1,CASRETSGGSSYNEQFF,TGTGCCAGCAGGGAGACTAGCGGGGGGAGCTCCTACAATGAGCAGTTCTTC
.,TRBV5-1,TRBD1,TRBJ2-1,CASSLSLGQGYNEQFF,TGCGCCAGCAGCTTGTCCCTGGGACAGGGTTACAATGAGCAGTTCTTC
.,TRBV7-3,.,TRBJ1-1,CASSPQAYTEAFF,TGTGCCAGCAGCCCACAGGCGTACACTGAAGCTTTCTTT
.,TRBV11-3,.,TRBJ2-7,CASSLGYRNPYEQYF,TGTGCCAGCAGCTTAGGCTACAGGAATCCCTACGAGCAGTACTTC
once,TRBV9,.,TRBJ2-3,CASSTTRDTQYF,TGTGCCAGCAGCACGACTAGAGATACGCAGTATTTT
.,TRBV15,.,TRBJ2-3,CATSRGLADTQYF,TGTGCCACCAGCAGAGGTCTCGCGGATACGCAGTATTTT
.,TRBV7-3,.,TRBJ2-1,CASSKNPGALHEQFF,TGTGCCAGCAGCAAAAATCCAGGGGCTCTTCATGAGCAGTTCTTC
.,TRBV7-2,TRBD2,TRBJ2-5,CASSLGAGGPLQETQYF,TGTGCCAGCAGCTTAGGAGCGGGGGGCCCCCTACAAGAGACCCAGTACTTC
.,TRBV6-5,TRBD2,TRBJ2-3,CASSLAGAATQYF,TGTGCCAGCAGCCTAGCGGGAGCCGCTACGCAGTATTTT
.,TRBV4-1,TRBD2,TRBJ2-2,CASSQDSRGGTGELFF,TGCGCCAGCAGCCAAGATTCCCGGGGGGGCACCGGGGAGCTGTTTTTT
.,TRBV18,TRBD2,TRBJ2-1,CASSPQRGLAGNEQFF,TGTGCCAGCTCACCACAGCGCGGGCTAGCGGGAAATGAGCAGTTCTTC
few,TRBV5-1,TRBD1,TRBJ2-2,CASSLRTGANTGELFF,TGCGCCAGCAGCTTGCGAACAGGGGCGAACACCGGGGAGCTGTTTTTT
.,TRBV7-8,TRBD1,TRBJ1-5,CASSRQGQGTEPQHF,TGTGCCAGCAGCCGTCAGGGACAGGGGACGGAGCCCCAGCATTTT
.,TRBV5-5,.,TRBJ1-5,CASSLIMNQPQHF,TGTGCCAGCAGCTTAATCATGAATCAGCCCCAGCATTTT
.,TRBV5-4,TRBD1,TRBJ2-4,CASSQYRGHDKNSQYF,TGTGCCAGCAGCCAATACAGGGGGCACGACAAAAACAGTCAGTACTTC
.,TRBV4-1,TRBD1,TRBJ2-1,CASSQDRGINEQFF,TGCGCCAGCAGCCAGGACAGGGGGATCAATGAGCAGTTCTTC
.,TRBV2,TRBD2,TRBJ2-7,CASSAASGREQYF,TGTGCCAGCAGTGCGGCTAGCGGGAGGGAGCAGTACTTC
few,TRBV7-2,TRBD1,TRBJ1-1,CASSLVVGGGPEAFF,TGTGCCAGCAGCTTAGTAGTAGGGGGCGGGCCTGAAGCTTTCTTT
.,TRBV10-1,TRBD2,TRBJ2-6,CATTTPQGGSGCGANGLTF,TGCGCCACCACAACCCCTCAAGGCGGGAGTGGTTGTGGGGCCAACGGCCTGACTTTC
.,TRBV5-1,TRBD2,TRBJ2-1,CASRQGTSGRSYNEQFF,TGCGCCAGCAGGCAAGGGACTAGCGGGAGAAGCTACAATGAGCAGTTCTTC
.,TRBV29-1,.,TRBJ1-2,CSVSQGIGNGYTF,TGCAGCGTTAGCCAGGGGATCGGGAATGGCTACACCTTC
.,TRBV6-1,.,TRBJ1-4,CASRVQVLEKLFF,TGTGCCAGCAGAGTTCAGGTATTGGAAAAACTGTTTTTT
.,TRBV2,TRBD1,TRBJ1-4,CASRLDRGFEKLFF,TGTGCCAGCAGACTCGACAGGGGTTTTGAAAAACTGTTTTTT
.,TRBV6-1,.,TRBJ2-5,CASSEPWGRETQYF,TGTGCCAGCAGTGAACCTTGGGGCAGAGAGACCCAGTACTTC
.,TRBV18,.,TRBJ2-6,CASSPTVSGANVLTF,TGTGCCAGCTCACCAACGGTCTCTGGGGCCAACGTCCTGACTTTC
many,TRBV5-1,.,TRBJ2-5,CASSPSTGAYETQYF,TGCGCCAGCAGCCCATCAACAGGTGCTTACGAGACCCAGTACTTC
.,TRBV30,.,TRBJ2-7,CAWMGHYEQYF,TGTGCCTGGATGGGACACTACGAGCAGTACTTC
.,TRBV4-3,.,TRBJ1-2,CASSPGRGYGYTF,TGCGCCAGCAGCCCCGGCCGGGGATATGGCTACACCTTC
.,TRBV28,.,TRBJ2-1,CASSLIRGNEQFF,TGTGCCAGCAGTTTAATTCGGGGCAATGAGCAGTTCTTC
.,TRBV28,.,TRBJ2-7,CASRITQREQYF,TGTGCCAGCAGGATCACTCAGCGCGAGCAGTACTTC
.,TRBV7-2,.,TRBJ2-2,CASSLIQGTGELFF,TGTGCCAGCAGCTTAATCCAGGGCACCGGGGAGCTGTTTTTT
once,TRBV4-3,TRBD1,TRBJ2-7,CASSQDRGTGAHEQYF,TGCGCCAGCAGCCAAGATCGGGGGACAGGGGCCCACGAGCAGTACTTC
.,TRBV27,.,TRBJ1-1,CASSPQEGNTEAFF,TGTGCCAGCAGTCCCCAGGAAGGGAACACTGAAGCTTTCTTT
.,TRBV5-6,TRBD1,TRBJ1-5,CASSWATGNQPQHF,TGTGCCAGCAGCTGGGCGACAGGGAATCAGCCCCAGCATTTT
.,TRBV5-5,.,TRBJ2-1,CASSLGLPSMRDNEQFF,TGTGCCAGCAGCTTGGGCCTACCTAGTATGAGGGACAATGAGCAGTTCTTC
.,TRBV10-3,TRBD2,TRBJ2-7,CAISGTLAGNSYEQYF,TGTGCCATCAGTGGGACACTAGCGGGTAACTCCTACGAGCAGTACTTC
.,TRBV15,TRBD2,TRBJ2-3,CATSIGTSGDTQYF,TGTGCCACCAGCATAGGGACTAGCGGGGATACGCAGTATTTT
few,TRBV6-5,TRBD1,TRBJ1-6,CASTPQGDNSPLHF,TGTGCCAGCACCCCCCAGGGGGATAATTCACCCCTCCACTTT
few,TRBV6-6,TRBD1,TRBJ2-1,CASSYLGTGQNEQFF,TGTGCCAGCAGTTATCTCGGGACAGGGCAAAATGAGCAGTTCTTC